This T cell receptor (beta chain) was profiled in a study of cytomegalovirus exposure and HLA in healthy donors. Broader study findings: What a later analysis showed was that several of the most significant clusters appeared linked to common viral pathogens.

This clone was seen more than once but under ten times. As yet, its antigen is unknown. The PCR was carried out with 60 Vbeta primers and 13 Jbeta primers. The assay was immunoSEQ multiplex PCR, and TCRdb's table has in-frame clones only and misses some. In the table there are some 150,000 clones, around 10% of which are singletons. This CDR3 spans 12 amino acids. The germline V gene encodes CDR1 MNHEY and CDR2 SMNVEV (reference sequence). The junction had 2 bases not matched to a gene; V was cut back by 2 bases and J by 8 bases. The V and J genes are TRBV27 and TRBJ1-2, with 7 positions matching TRBD1. The receptor was isolated from a male donor in good health and CMV-seronegative. Sequencing used PBMCs. The CDR3 nucleotides are TGTGCCAGCAGTTTACAGGGACAGGGCTACACCTTC. Its protein product is CASSLQGQGYTF.